The sequence of this T cell receptor (beta chain) was determined in a study of control samples from healthy donors and cancer patients. The CDR3 is 14 amino acids. CDR1 MRHNA and CDR2 SNTAGT come from the germline V gene. With 2 bases removed from V and 0 bases from J, the gap between germline ends came to 5 bases. Clones were read by immunoSEQ multiplex PCR, and TCRdb kept only the in-frame ones, dropping some. This sample has around 30,000 clones; roughly 88% occur once, and the top ten carry around 15%. Sequencing input: PBMCs. The V and J genes are TRBV6-4 and TRBJ1-5; D gene uncertain. The clonotype comes from a man aged 45-65 years with lung cancer. The CDR3 DNA follows: TGTGCCAGCAGTGACACTTCTAGCAATCAGCCCCAGCATTTT. This gives the protein CASSDTSSNQPQHF.